This T cell receptor beta chain was profiled in a study of CD8+ T cells in alopecia areata. It was cDNA, reverse transcribed from extracted RNA, that served as the sequencing template. Some clones are missing from TCRdb's copy, which holds only in-frame ones; the method was immunoSEQ multiplex PCR. The repertoire holds over 95,000 clones, with roughly 50% as singletons. CDR3 size: 16 residues. Study findings and constraints: Patients showed less clear TCR sequence sharing than mice, possibly partly because of HLA diversity.

On this clone itself: Its antigen is as yet unknown.

The sample's treatment: oral pan-JAK inhibitor, 5-10 mg twice daily. In alopecia areata patients, both lesional scalp punch biopsies and peripheral blood were collected. Sequencing was performed on CD4+ T cells sorted from blood, taken at week 24, from a patient treated with tofacitinib. The TCR comes from a human donor with alopecia areata. The rearrangement links TRBV1 to TRBJ2-1; the table's D gene call, TRBD2, was not cross checked with the DNA. TRBV1 is a pseudogene segment. In nucleotides, the CDR3 is TGCACCAGCAGCCATCTCCGGGAGCGGTCGAACAATGAGCAGTTCTTC. Amino acids: CTSSHLRERSNNEQFF.